One and the same sample provided the 26 T cell receptor beta chains below, sequenced in a study of T cell responses to AZD1222 COVID-19 vaccine. Profiled with immunoSEQ multiplex PCR; TCRdb holds only in-frame clones, not every one. The sample consists of about 110,000 clones, more than 70% of them appearing once. This specimen was peripheral blood, taken on day 0 of MenACWY control vaccination. These receptors all come from an adult in good health.

The chain employs TRBV15 and TRBJ2-1; 14 bases line up with TRBD2. Germline trimming cut 6 bases from V and 9 bases from J; bases unmatched to any gene: 16. Germline CDR1 and CDR2: LNHNV and YYDKDF (reference sequence). The CDR3 contains 18 residues. CDR3 loop: CATRDRVRLAGGPGEQFF. CDR3 DNA sequence: TGTGCCACCAGAGACAGGGTGCGACTAGCGGGGGGGCCCGGTGAGCAGTTCTTC.

The chain is built from TRBV25-1 and TRBJ1-3; 10 positions match TRBD1. CDR1 is MGHDK, CDR2 SYGVNS, per germline. Trimming cost V 4 bases and J 1 base; bases outside gene matches: 4. CDR3 length equals 16 residues. The CDR3 nucleotides read TGTGCCAGCAGTGCGCCGGGACAGGGGTCTGGAAACACCATATATTTT. This encodes CASSAPGQGSGNTIYF. Using reference TRBV25-1 and TRBJ1-3 for the parts outside the CDR3, the full variable domain is EADIYQTPRYLVIGTGKKITLECSQTMGHDKMYWYQQDPGMELHLIHYSYGVNSTEKGDLSSESTVSRIRTEHFPLTLESARPSHTSQYLCASSAPGQGSGNTIYFGEGSWLTVV.

The chain recombines TRBV7-2 with TRBJ2-4, with 8 bases fitting TRBD1. The CDR3 covers 16 residues. The V gene end was trimmed by 5 bases and the J gene end by 0 bases; junction bases not matched to a gene: 6. Germline V gene data show CDR1 as SGHTA and CDR2 as FQGNSA. CDR3 loop: CASSPGTGLAKNIQYF. The CDR3 bases are TGTGCCAGCAGCCCGGGGACAGGCTTAGCCAAAAACATTCAGTACTTC.

The rearrangement uses TRBV6-5 and TRBJ2-2, with no clear D. The CDR3 totals 15 residues. V lost 0 bases and J 0 bases, leaving 5 bases between the germline ends. Germline CDR1 MNHEY, CDR2 SVGAGI. The CDR3 is CASSYSQPNTGELFF. The CDR3, as DNA: TGTGCCAGCAGTTACTCCCAGCCGAACACCGGGGAGCTGTTTTTT.

The chain recombines TRBV5-1 with TRBJ1-2, with 7 positions matching TRBD1. The ends lost 6 bases at V and 4 bases at J; junction bases unmatched: 15. This CDR3 has 16 residues. Germline V gives CDR1 SGHRS, CDR2 YFSETQ. CDR3 residues: CASTSSQGGAAYGYTF. CDR3 DNA: TGCGCCAGCACTTCGTCCCAGGGGGGGGCCGCCTATGGCTACACCTTC.

The chain is built from TRBV27 and TRBJ2-7; TRBD1 matches 9 bases. The CDR3 has 14 residues. Germline CDR1 is MNHEY and CDR2 is SMNVEV (reference sequence). V lost 5 bases, J lost 5 bases, and 7 bases stayed unmatched. As DNA, the CDR3 is TGTGCCAGCAGTCGGGACAGGGAGGCACACGAGCAGTACTTC. Translation gives CASSRDREAHEQYF.

J is TRBJ1-5 and V is TRBV7-9; D gene unclear. Germline CDR1 and CDR2: SEHNR and FQNEAQ (reference sequence). The CDR3 has 13 amino acids. Trimming shortened V by 1 base and J by 4 bases, and 5 bases separated the two germline ends. For the CDR3, the DNA is TGTGCCAGCAGCTTAGATGGGAATCAGCCCCAGCATTTT. It yields the protein CASSLDGNQPQHF. The full variable domain, completed using reference TRBV7-9 and TRBJ1-5, is DTGVSQNPRHKITKRGQNVTFRCDPISEHNRLYWYRQTLGQGPEFLTYFQNEAQLEKSRLLSDRFSAERPKGSFSTLEIQRTEQGDSAMYLCASSLDGNQPQHFGDGTRLSIL.

The V gene is TRBV19, the J gene TRBJ1-4; maybe TRBD1 (5 bases). Trimming cost V 7 bases and J 0 bases, with 15 bases left between them. The CDR3 runs to 16 residues. CDR1 LNHDA and CDR2 SQIVND come from the germline V gene (reference sequence). CDR3 loop: CASTEQGRATNEKLFF. The CDR3 nucleotides read TGTGCCAGTACGGAGCAGGGACGGGCAACTAATGAAAAACTGTTTTTT. The full variable domain, in which reference TRBV19 and TRBJ1-4 provide the parts outside the CDR3, is DGGITQSPKYLFRKEGQNVTLSCEQNLNHDAMYWYRQDPGQGLRLIYYSQIVNDFQKGDIAEGYSVSREKKESFPLTVTSAQKNPTAFYLCASTEQGRATNEKLFFGSGTQLSVL.

V is TRBV6-5 and J is TRBJ2-7; 11 nucleotides match TRBD1. CDR1 MNHEY and CDR2 SVGAGI come from the germline V gene. The CDR3 extends over 14 amino acids. Losses at the gene ends were 7 bases for V and 4 bases for J; bases not matched to a gene: 6. CDR3 bases: TGTGCCAGCATCTCAGGACAGGGGGCATACGAGCAGTACTTC. It encodes CASISGQGAYEQYF.

This clone showed up many times. V usage is TRBV11-1 and J usage is TRBJ1-2; D is perhaps TRBD1 (5 bases). CDR3 size: 15 residues. Trimming took off 5 bases at V and 0 bases at J, with 13 bases between the two ends. In germline, CDR1 is SGHAT, CDR2 FQDESV (reference sequence). CDR3 sequence reads: CASSPRDSTNYGYTF. Written as DNA, the CDR3 is TGTGCCAGCAGCCCTCGGGACTCAACTAACTATGGCTACACCTTC.

CDR3 in amino acids: CASGGTAGNQPQHF. The CDR3, as DNA: TGTGCTAGTGGTGGGACGGCCGGCAATCAGCCCCAGCATTTT. The chain uses TRBV12-5 and TRBJ1-5, with a tentative D call TRBD1 (5 bases). The germline V gene has CDR1 LGHNT and CDR2 FRNRAP. The CDR3 runs 14 residues. V gave up 5 bases and J gave up 2 bases, with 10 bases separating them.

The chain joins TRBV7-8 to TRBJ2-5; 8 bases match TRBD2. CDR3 length: 17 residues. Germline CDR1 SGHVS, CDR2 FQNEAQ. J gave up 2 bases and V 5 bases, and 13 bases lay outside the gene matches. CDR3 coding DNA: TGTGCCAGCAGCCCAGCGTTCGGGGGGGTGATTCAAGAGACCCAGTACTTC. This codes for CASSPAFGGVIQETQYF. Full variable domain (outside the CDR3, taken from reference TRBV7-8 and TRBJ2-5): GAGVSQSPRYKVAKRGQDVALRCDPISGHVSLFWYQQALGQGPEFLTYFQNEAQLDKSGLPSDRFFAERPEGSVSTLKIQRTQQEDSAVYLCASSPAFGGVIQETQYFGPGTRLLVL.

Here the CDR3 reads CASSLSKGTGTEAFF. CDR3 DNA sequence: TGTGCCAGCAGTTTATCGAAGGGAACAGGCACTGAAGCTTTCTTT. V usage is TRBV27 and J usage is TRBJ1-1; a weak D match, TRBD1 (5 bases). Germline CDR1 reads MNHEY; CDR2 reads SMNVEV (reference sequence). The V end lost 0 bases, the J end lost 4 bases, and 12 bases lay between the germline ends. The CDR3 runs 15 residues.

Concerning this clone: Compared with germline, one end of the junction differs, possibly owing to a read error. The gene calls are TRBV11-2 and TRBJ2-7; D gene ambiguous. The CDR3 is 11 residues long. CDR1 is SGHAT and CDR2 is FQNNGV in the germline V gene. Here the CDR3 reads CASSPSHEQYF. For the CDR3, the DNA is TGTGCCAGCAGCCCCTCCCACGAGCAGTACTTC.

The genes are TRBV27 and TRBJ2-1; D is possibly TRBD2 (6 bases). V lost 4 bases and J 7 bases, leaving 11 bases between the germline ends. The germline gives CDR1 MNHEY, CDR2 SMNVEV (reference sequence). The CDR3 consists of 13 residues. The CDR3 nucleotides are TGTGCCAGCAGTTGGACTATAGGGAATGAGCAGTTCTTC. The encoded protein is CASSWTIGNEQFF.

The chain is built from TRBV7-8 and TRBJ2-1, with D unresolved. CDR3 size: 14 residues. V was clipped by 1 base and J by 2 bases, with 6 bases between them. Germline lookup yields CDR1 SGHVS and CDR2 FQNEAQ. CDR3 nucleotide sequence: TGTGCCAGCAGCTTAGTACCTCCCTACAATGAGCAGTTCTTC. Its translation is CASSLVPPYNEQFF.

The J gene is TRBJ1-2, the V gene TRBV20-1, with D perhaps matching TRBD1 (6 bases). The CDR3 runs to 11 residues. Deletions cut 6 bases from V and 8 bases from J, with 13 bases between. Germline CDR1 DFQATT, CDR2 SNEGSKA (reference sequence). The CDR3 nucleotides read TGCAGTGCCGGACTAGGGGGGGGCTACACCTTC. Translated: CSAGLGGGYTF.

V is TRBV11-2 and J is TRBJ1-2; D unclear. V lost 0 bases, J lost 2 bases, and 13 bases lay in between. This CDR3 has 16 residues. Germline V gene lookup returns CDR1 SGHAT and CDR2 FQNNGV. The CDR3 reads CASSLEFSEANYGYTF. CDR3 DNA: TGTGCCAGCAGCTTAGAGTTTTCCGAGGCAAACTATGGCTACACCTTC.

The chain uses TRBV11-2 and TRBJ2-2, with D unclear. Trimming pared 2 bases from V and 3 bases from J, leaving 7 bases between. Germline-derived CDR1 and CDR2 are SGHAT and FQNNGV. The CDR3 contains 14 residues. The CDR3 DNA reads TGTGCCAGCAGCTTAACCCAGTACACCGGGGAGCTGTTTTTT. It specifies CASSLTQYTGELFF.

The chain links TRBV21-1 to TRBJ2-1; the table calls TRBD2, which could not be checked here. TRBV21-1 is described as a pseudogene. This CDR3 region has 13 residues. The CDR3 spells CASSRVREDEQFF. DNA of the CDR3: TGTGCCAGCAGCAGGGTCCGGGAAGATGAGCAGTTCTTC.

The chain has TRBV27 and TRBJ2-7, with D tentatively TRBD1 (6 bases). V was clipped by 5 bases and J by 2 bases, with 13 bases between them. CDR1 and CDR2 from the germline V gene are MNHEY and SMNVEV (reference sequence). The CDR3 loop spans 14 amino acids. The DNA for the CDR3 is TGTGCCAGCAGTCCCGGGACACGGACCTACGAGCAGTACTTC. Translating it yields CASSPGTRTYEQYF.

V is TRBV7-9 and J is TRBJ1-2; tentative D call: TRBD1 (5 bases). Looked up from germline, CDR1 is SEHNR and CDR2 is FQNEAQ (reference sequence). CDR3 length: 11 amino acids. The V and J ends lost 7 bases and 7 bases respectively, with 10 bases between them. As DNA, the CDR3 is TGTGCCAGCACCGCAGGGAGTGGCTACACCTTC. Its translation is CASTAGSGYTF.

This clone was seen a single time. This specimen includes other DNA sequences encoding the same CDR3. CDR3 DNA: TGTGCCAGCAGCCCGGGACAGGGGAGGTACGAGCAGTACTTC. As protein: CASSPGQGRYEQYF. The J gene is TRBJ2-7, the V gene TRBV6-5; 10 nucleotides align to TRBD1. V lost 6 bases to trimming and J lost 4 bases; unmatched junction nucleotides: 6. Per the germline V gene, CDR1 is MNHEY and CDR2 is SVGAGI. CDR3 length: 14 residues.

This chain joins TRBV4-1 and TRBJ1-6; TRBD1 might be the D (5 bases). This CDR3 has 15 residues. Germline V gene lookup returns CDR1 MGHRA and CDR2 YSYEKL. V was trimmed by 4 bases and J by 6 bases, leaving 13 bases between them. The DNA for the CDR3 is TGCGCCAGCAGCCCGGGGCTGTTGGGTAATTCACCCCTCCACTTT. Its translation: CASSPGLLGNSPLHF.

This clone has only one observation. This chain connects TRBV7-3 to TRBJ1-1; D is uncertain. The germline V gene encodes CDR1 SGHTA and CDR2 FQGTGA. The ends were cut back, 5 bases at V and 1 base at J, with 8 bases in the middle. This CDR3 comprises 13 residues. This CDR3 is CASSEDSNTEAFF. The CDR3 region has the DNA TGTGCCAGCAGCGAAGATTCGAACACTGAAGCTTTCTTT.

The chain couples TRBV6-2 or TRBV6-3 to TRBJ1-2, with D perhaps TRBD1 (6 bases). The germline V gene has CDR1 MNHEY and CDR2 SVGEGT. Trimming left V 4 bases short and J 4 bases short, with 13 bases between. The CDR3 has 14 amino acids. The CDR3 DNA reads as TGTGCCAGCAGTTTCCTCAGGGGACCCTATGGCTACACCTTC. Encoded protein: CASSFLRGPYGYTF.